Shown below are 23 T cell receptor beta chains from a single sample sequenced in a study of OX40 agonist ivuxolimab in advanced cancers. Sequencing used immunoSEQ multiplex PCR; TCRdb keeps in-frame clones, though not all of them. The sample records around 92,000 clones, 85% to 95% being singletons. The sequenced sample was CD4+ or CD8+ T cells sorted from blood, obtained in a trial of the OX40 agonist ivuxolimab. These receptors all come from an adult with an advanced solid tumor such as melanoma, head and neck, liver or kidney cancer.

The chain carries TRBV30 and TRBJ1-5, with D possibly matching TRBD1 (5 bases). This CDR3 is 14 amino acids long. Trimming shortened V by 0 bases and J by 5 bases, and 11 bases separated the two germline ends. The germline V gene encodes CDR1 GTSNPN and CDR2 SVGIG (reference sequence). The CDR3 loop reads CAWSVGENDQPQHF. CDR3 DNA sequence: TGTGCCTGGAGTGTAGGGGAAAATGATCAGCCCCAGCATTTT.

The chain employs TRBV4-3 and TRBJ1-5, with D uncertain. The CDR3 totals 15 residues. Trimming left V 1 base short and J 5 bases short, with 12 bases between. Germline CDR1 is LGHNA and CDR2 is YSLEER. CDR3 nucleotides: TGCGCCAGCAGCCAAGCCCTAGCCGGATATCAGCCCCAGCATTTT. Its protein product is CASSQALAGYQPQHF.

J is TRBJ2-3 and V is TRBV4-3, with D unresolved. V was cut by 3 bases and J by 4 bases, with 11 bases left in between. Germline CDR1 is LGHNA and CDR2 is YSLEER. The CDR3 consists of 14 residues. Here the CDR3 DNA reads TGCGCCAGCAGCCAGGAAGTTGGCCCAGATACGCAGTATTTT. Translation: CASSQEVGPDTQYF.

The chain joins TRBV6-1 to TRBJ2-3; D is tentatively TRBD1 or TRBD2 (5 bases each). The V end was cut by 3 bases, the J end by 2 bases, with 12 bases between. This CDR3 has 15 residues. The germline V gene encodes CDR1 MNHNS and CDR2 SASEGT. CDR3 amino acids: CASSETLGTTDTQYF. In nucleotides, the CDR3 is TGTGCCAGCAGTGAGACACTAGGGACCACAGATACGCAGTATTTT.

The chain uses TRBV2 and TRBJ2-2; tentative D call: TRBD1 (6 bases). There are 15 residues in the CDR3. Germline V gives CDR1 SNHLY, CDR2 FYNNEI. V lost 2 bases and J 4 bases, leaving 11 bases between the germline ends. CDR3 bases: TGTGCCAGCAGTGAACAGGGGCCGGGCACCGGGGAGCTGTTTTTT. It is translated as CASSEQGPGTGELFF.

This chain joins TRBV6-7 and TRBJ1-5, with unresolved D. TRBV6-7 is identified as an open reading frame with a role that is uncertain. This CDR3 spans 16 amino acids. V lost 6 bases and J lost 3, with 18 bases in between. CDR3 nucleotide sequence: TGTGCCAGCAGATACCGTCTGCTGGGGTTCAATCAGCCCCAGCATTTT. Its translation: CASRYRLLGFNQPQHF.

V gene TRBV4-3 combines with J gene TRBJ2-2; a possible D gene is TRBD2 (5 bases). Germline V gene data show CDR1 as LGHNA and CDR2 as YSLEER. Trimming took off 1 base at V and 8 bases at J, with 14 bases between the two ends. The CDR3 is 15 residues long. The CDR3 DNA reads TGCGCCAGCAGCCAAGGAGTAACGGGGTTAGGGGAGCTGTTTTTT. Translating gives CASSQGVTGLGELFF.

The chain joins TRBV5-1 to TRBJ2-5; 11 bases agree with TRBD2. In germline, CDR1 is SGHRS, CDR2 YFSETQ. Trimming took 0 bases from V and 2 from J; bases not matched to a gene: 9. CDR3 size: 18 residues. The CDR3 is CASSLVGMTSGEQETQYF. CDR3 nucleotides: TGCGCCAGCAGCTTGGTTGGGATGACTAGCGGGGAGCAAGAGACCCAGTACTTC.

The chain is built from TRBV6-5 and TRBJ1-5, with D uncertain. This CDR3 is built from 15 residues. The germline V gene has CDR1 MNHEY and CDR2 SVGAGI. The ends were cut back, 5 bases at V and 4 bases at J, with 15 bases in the middle. The CDR3 loop is CASSQNPVVNQPQHF. CDR3 nucleotides: TGTGCCAGCAGTCAAAACCCCGTCGTTAATCAGCCCCAGCATTTT.

The genes are TRBV30 and TRBJ2-1; the D call may be TRBD1 or TRBD2 (6 bases each). CDR1 is GTSNPN, CDR2 SVGIG, per germline (reference sequence). CDR3 length: 18 amino acids. V shed 3 bases and J shed 7 bases, with 28 bases lying between them. The CDR3 DNA is TGTGCCTGGAGCCGACCCGCTAGGGGGAGTCTCCGGGGGAATGAGCAGTTCTTC. Its protein product is CAWSRPARGSLRGNEQFF.

The chain is built from TRBV7-8 and TRBJ2-3; 7 bases agree with TRBD1. Unmatched junction bases numbered 6, after V lost 6 bases and J lost 6 bases. Per germline, CDR1 SGHVS and CDR2 FQNEAQ. The CDR3 loop spans 13 amino acids. The CDR3, as DNA: TGTGCCAGCAGTCAAGGGGGCTTTGATACGCAGTATTTT. This encodes CASSQGGFDTQYF.

The CDR3 is CASSSGQYDNEQFF. The DNA for the CDR3 is TGTGCCAGCAGCTCGGGACAGTATGACAATGAGCAGTTCTTC. This sequence joins TRBV5-6 and TRBJ2-1, with 7 bases that match TRBD1. CDR1 SGHDT and CDR2 YYEEEE come from the germline V gene. This CDR3 is built from 14 residues. V was clipped by 3 bases and J by 5 bases; unmatched bases: 5.

The V gene is TRBV6-6, the J gene TRBJ1-2; TRBD1 matches at 11 bases. CDR1 MNHNY and CDR2 SVGAGI come from the germline V gene (reference sequence). This CDR3 is 14 amino acids long. J gave up 13 bases and V 4 bases, and 11 bases lay outside the gene matches. The CDR3 protein is CASSSQDRGRVFTF. The CDR3 bases are TGTGCCAGCAGTTCCCAGGACAGGGGGCGAGTTTTCACCTTC.

The rearrangement uses TRBV30 and TRBJ2-2; 11 bases agree with TRBD2. Per the germline V gene, CDR1 is GTSNPN and CDR2 is SVGIG (reference sequence). The CDR3 runs to 16 residues. V trimming: 2 bases; J trimming: 3 bases; junction bases outside the gene matches: 5. CDR3 DNA sequence: TGTGCCTGGAGTTCCGGGACTAGCGGTGACACCGGGGAGCTGTTTTTT. It encodes CAWSSGTSGDTGELFF. Combining the CDR3 with reference TRBV30 and TRBJ2-2 gives the whole variable domain SQTIHQWPATLVQPVGSPLSLECTVEGTSNPNLYWYRQAAGRGLQLLFYSVGIGQISSEVPQNLSASRPQDRQFILSSKKLLLSDSGFYLCAWSSGTSGDTGELFFGEGSRLTVL.

The rearrangement links TRBV29-1 to TRBJ2-1, with 9 bases identical to TRBD2. The CDR3 is 14 residues long. J was trimmed by 4 bases and V by 4 bases; bases with no gene match: 5. The germline V gene encodes CDR1 SQVTM and CDR2 ANQGSEA. The CDR3 protein is CSVGPSGEYNEQFF. In DNA form, the CDR3 reads TGCAGCGTTGGTCCTAGCGGGGAATACAATGAGCAGTTCTTC.

V and J are TRBV30 and TRBJ1-2; no reliable D call. The germline V gene encodes CDR1 GTSNPN and CDR2 SVGIG (reference sequence). Trimming left V 5 bases short and J 8 bases short, with 18 bases between. The CDR3 has 13 residues. The CDR3 loop is CAWSLGLSLGYTF. The CDR3 DNA sequence: TGTGCCTGGTCCCTGGGGTTAAGCTTAGGCTACACCTTC. The full variable domain, its missing parts supplied by reference TRBV30 and TRBJ1-2, is SQTIHQWPATLVQPVGSPLSLECTVEGTSNPNLYWYRQAAGRGLQLLFYSVGIGQISSEVPQNLSASRPQDRQFILSSKKLLLSDSGFYLCAWSLGLSLGYTFGSGTRLTVV.

This clone appeared once. The J gene is TRBJ2-1, the V gene TRBV9, with 11 bases that match TRBD2. Trimming at V came to 4 bases and at J to 4 bases, leaving 4 bases not matched to a gene. Germline V lookup: CDR1 SGDLS, CDR2 YYNGEE. The CDR3 length is 15 residues. CDR3 nucleotides: TGTGCCAGCAGCCCGACTAGCGGGACGTACAATGAGCAGTTCTTC. It codes for CASSPTSGTYNEQFF.

The rearrangement joins TRBV28 to TRBJ1-5; D might be TRBD1 (6 bases). Trimming cost V 3 bases and J 2 bases, with 11 bases left between them. CDR1 and CDR2 from the germline V gene are MDHEN and SYDVKM. This CDR3 comprises 15 residues. CDR3 DNA sequence: TGTGCCAGCAGTTTTGCAGGGGCTGGCAATCAGCCCCAGCATTTT. Its translation is CASSFAGAGNQPQHF.

The chain couples TRBV19 to TRBJ1-5; D call uncertain. The CDR3 contains 17 residues. The germline V and J ends were trimmed by 6 bases and 2 bases, with 20 bases remaining between them. Germline-derived CDR1 and CDR2 are LNHDA and SQIVND (reference sequence). The CDR3 sequence: CASRRGVEGGGNQPQHF. CDR3 DNA sequence: TGTGCCAGTAGGAGAGGTGTAGAAGGAGGTGGCAATCAGCCCCAGCATTTT.

The chain uses TRBV11-3 and TRBJ1-3, with a weak D call TRBD1 (5 bases). V lost 1 base and J 0 bases, leaving 10 bases between the germline ends. The CDR3 is 16 residues long. The germline V gene has CDR1 SGHNT and CDR2 YENEEA. The CDR3 reads CASSLVPGYSGNTIYF. In DNA, the CDR3 is TGTGCCAGCAGCTTAGTCCCAGGGTACTCTGGAAACACCATATATTTT.

The rearrangement links TRBV7-9 to TRBJ2-1; the match to TRBD2 covers 8 bases. V dropped 3 bases and J dropped 5; count of bases not matched to a gene: 3. CDR3 length: 14 amino acids. Germline loops: CDR1 SEHNR, CDR2 FQNEAQ (reference sequence). The CDR3 coding sequence is TGTGCCAGCAGCTTCGGGGGGGCAAACAATGAGCAGTTCTTC. This encodes CASSFGGANNEQFF. The full variable domain, its missing parts supplied by reference TRBV7-9 and TRBJ2-1, is DTGVSQNPRHKITKRGQNVTFRCDPISEHNRLYWYRQTLGQGPEFLTYFQNEAQLEKSRLLSDRFSAERPKGSFSTLEIQRTEQGDSAMYLCASSFGGANNEQFFGPGTRLTVL.

The chain combines TRBV4-2 with TRBJ2-1, with D perhaps TRBD1 (6 bases). Looked up from germline, CDR1 is LGHNA and CDR2 is YNFKEQ. The CDR3 sequence is 19 residues long. Deletions cut 1 base from V and 0 bases from J, with 19 bases between. CDR3 sequence: CASSQGIPGQGNSYNEQFF. The CDR3 DNA sequence: TGTGCCAGCAGCCAAGGGATCCCAGGGCAGGGGAACTCCTACAATGAGCAGTTCTTC.

The J gene is TRBJ2-1, the V gene TRBV18, with 16 bases lining up with TRBD2. This CDR3 is built from 18 residues. Germline-derived CDR1 and CDR2 are KGHSH and LQKENI. The trim removed 4 bases at V and 4 bases at J, leaving 7 bases unmatched. In DNA, the CDR3 is TGTGCCAGCTCACTCGGGACTAGCGGGAGGGCGTCGTACAATGAGCAGTTCTTC. This sequence encodes CASSLGTSGRASYNEQFF.